These 9 T cell receptor beta chains were all obtained from the same sample, sequenced in a study of blood T cell repertoires in COVID-19. TCRdb's table, derived via immunoSEQ multiplex PCR, lists solely in-frame clones and lacks some. The table includes 100,000 to 150,000 clones, roughly 80% detected once. Sequences were obtained from peripheral blood. The receptors come from a woman aged 80 or over with acute or convalescent COVID-19.

Only one count was recorded for this clone. The chain employs TRBV5-6 and TRBJ1-1; the match to TRBD1 covers 8 bases. The junction had 4 bases not matched to a gene; V was cut back by 2 bases and J by 7 bases. The CDR3 covers 13 residues. Per the germline V gene, CDR1 is SGHDT and CDR2 is YYEEEE. The CDR3 loop is CASSFGQGGEAFF. The CDR3 DNA follows: TGTGCCAGCAGCTTCGGACAGGGCGGTGAAGCTTTCTTT.

The chain couples TRBV19 to TRBJ1-5; 7 bases line up with TRBD1. CDR3 length: 14 residues. Germline V CDR1 and CDR2: LNHDA, SQIVND (reference sequence). V shed 3 bases and J 3 bases; nucleotides not matched to a gene: 2. For the CDR3, the DNA is TGTGCCAGTAGTATCGACAGGGACAATCAGCCCCAGCATTTT. It encodes CASSIDRDNQPQHF.

V and J are TRBV19 and TRBJ2-1; D possibly corresponds to TRBD1 (5 bases). V was shortened by 1 base and J by 3 bases, with 10 bases between the two germline ends. The CDR3 length is 15 residues. Germline V gives CDR1 LNHDA, CDR2 SQIVND (reference sequence). CDR3 bases: TGTGCCAGTAGTATAGGGGGCAGGCGCTACAATGAGCAGTTCTTC. It codes for CASSIGGRRYNEQFF.

In this sample, this clone turned up a few times. The DNA for the CDR3 is TGTGCCAGCAGCCCAGCGGGAGATGGGCAGCAGTACTTC. It specifies CASSPAGDGQQYF. The J gene is TRBJ2-7, the V gene TRBV3-1 (or the pseudogene TRBV3-2), with TRBD2 identical over 8 bases. The V gene end was trimmed by 4 bases and the J gene end by 8 bases; junction bases not matched to a gene: 7. The germline V gene encodes CDR1 LGHDT and CDR2 YNNKEL (reference sequence). The CDR3 contains 13 residues.

The rearrangement joins TRBV9 to TRBJ1-2; a possible D gene is TRBD1 (5 bases). Germline V gene sequence: CDR1 SGDLS, CDR2 YYNGEE. This CDR3 region has 15 residues. The V gene lost 3 bases and the J gene lost 0 bases, with 12 bases spanning the gap. The chain's CDR3 is CASSAGDGPNYGYTF. CDR3 DNA sequence: TGTGCCAGCAGCGCGGGGGACGGACCTAACTATGGCTACACCTTC.

This rearrangement joins TRBV29-1 to TRBJ1-1; weak D call: TRBD1 (5 bases). Trimming stripped 1 base from V and 0 bases from J, with 15 bases between. Germline V gene sequence: CDR1 SQVTM, CDR2 ANQGSEA. The CDR3 is 16 amino acids. CDR3 loop: CSVEGVAGRMNTEAFF. The DNA of the CDR3 is TGCAGCGTTGAAGGGGTAGCAGGGCGAATGAACACTGAAGCTTTCTTT.

The chain carries TRBV29-1 and TRBJ1-2; D is uncertain. The CDR3 extends over 11 amino acids. V lost 4 bases and J 8 bases, leaving 11 bases between the germline ends. Germline V CDR1 and CDR2: SQVTM, ANQGSEA. CDR3 in amino acids: CSVGLGGGYTF. The CDR3 nucleotides read TGCAGCGTTGGACTGGGTGGAGGCTACACCTTC.

The V gene is TRBV30, the J gene TRBJ1-6; TRBD1 matches at 7 bases. V shed 2 bases, J shed 10 bases, and the junction held 5 bases outside the gene matches. The germline gives CDR1 GTSNPN, CDR2 SVGIG (reference sequence). CDR3 length equals 13 residues. Here the CDR3 DNA reads TGTGCCTGGAGTCGACAGGGCGGATCACCCCTCCACTTT. This sequence encodes CAWSRQGGSPLHF.

The chain joins TRBV7-2 to TRBJ1-4, with D perhaps TRBD1 (5 bases). The CDR3 extends over 14 amino acids. V was shortened by 0 bases and J by 8 bases, with 10 bases between the two germline ends. CDR1 is SGHTA and CDR2 is FQGNSA in the germline V gene. This CDR3 reads CASSLAGVREKLFF. CDR3 DNA: TGTGCCAGCAGCTTAGCAGGGGTTCGGGAAAAACTGTTTTTT.